Listed here is a single T cell receptor beta chain. In its sample, this clonotype was seen many times. It lacks a known antigen. No per-base quality is available; no much larger clone lies one base away. The TCR beta CDR3 regions were amplified from the RNA transcripts. A first-round RT-PCR of the TCR CDR3 used the HTBI primer set with the Qiagen OneStep RT-PCR kit. Libraries were constructed in a second round of multiplex PCR, after which size selection and purification were carried out. Paired-end sequencing of the libraries was performed with 100 bp reads on an Illumina HiSeq2000. The authors' analysis ran thus. Raw data were processed with SOAPnuke, discarding reads with adapters, uncalled bases, mean Phred below 15, or no exact constant-primer or identifier match. COPE v1.2.5 was used to merge high-quality paired reads, and clonotypes were defined as unique nucleotide sequences. Clonotypes were aligned to IMGT TRBV, TRBD and TRBJ reference segments using MiTCR v1.1. The analysis included only V-J combinations with a frequency above 0.0001, which together covered more than 98% of the repertoires. A TCS score was defined as the ratio of F50 (clonal expansion) to E x V (chaos), with BLOSUM62-based TCRdist applied between CDR3 peptides within each V-J. Welch's t-statistics and random forest reduced fewer than 550 V-J features to about 13, which were used in a naive Bayes classifier (R e1071). Through fastp at Q25 and MiXCR, TCRdb rebuilt clones from the public reads, retaining in-frame beta chains. Duplicate CDR3 protein sequences are folded into a single record with the most common DNA and genes. TCRdb's processing, not the study's, gives the V and J calls here. A total of 300,000 to 400,000 distinct CDR3 sequences appear in this sample, approximately 14% of them only once. Together, the top ten hold roughly a fifth of the sample.

The sample is drawn from a study of T cells in Graves' hyperthyroidism and ophthalmopathy (dated by TCRdb to about 2019). Background for the entire study: Peripheral blood samples were taken at the time of initial diagnosis, prior to any treatment. The 100 or so discovery patients were randomly split 7:3 into training and test sets. A discovery cohort of roughly 100 patients, about 43 with Graves' ophthalmopathy and fewer than 65 with stable Graves' hyperthyroidism, was used to find distinguishing TCR V-J signatures. After blood sampling, hyperthyroidism patients were treated with methimazole at a starting dose of 30 mg daily, and ophthalmopathy patients were treated with high-dose intravenous methylprednisolone. The study also compared thyroid tissue and blood T-cell repertoires from a handful of Graves' hyperthyroidism patients. The paper describes TCR Vbeta CDR3 sequencing of about 140 peripheral blood samples, made up of about 41 ophthalmopathy patients, more than 70 hyperthyroidism patients and 17 progressor patients. An independent validation cohort of around 19 hyperthyroidism patients and approximately 15 patients who later progressed to ophthalmopathy tested prospective prediction of ophthalmopathy. General study outcomes and caveats: In validation, the model predicted progression to ophthalmopathy a median of roughly 6.1 months before onset, with 65% to 71% sensitivity and just under 75% specificity. Most expanded thyroid clonotypes (frequency above 0.001) were also detected in blood, suggesting blood repertoires may reflect thyroid immune responses. Sample size was not statistically predetermined, and investigators were not blinded to group allocation. A 13 V-J signature model separated ophthalmopathy from stable hyperthyroidism, with just over 85% sensitivity and about 81% specificity in cross-validation and 80%/75% in testing.

In the ophthalmopathy patients, disease was moderately to severely active, with a Clinical Activity Score of 3 or more, a NOSPECS grade of 4 or more, and a duration of less than 3 months. Exclusion was applied to patients with uncontrolled infections, other autoimmune diseases, pregnancy or lactation. Clinical symptoms, serum thyroxine and TRAb, thyroid ultrasound, and orbital computed tomography formed the basis for the diagnoses. Ficoll-Paque density gradient centrifugation was used to isolate PBMCs from about 10 ml of fresh peripheral blood. Total RNA was extracted with Trizol reagent, and quality was checked on an Agilent 2100 Bioanalyzer. The CDR3 contains 12 residues, cysteine and phenylalanine counted. Kept here is only the CDR3 DNA, which spans 36 bases and is read in frame from base 1. According to the germline V gene, CDR1 reads SNHLY and CDR2 reads FYNNEI. Ends trimmed: V by 9 bases, J by 4 bases; bases unmatched to a gene: 2.

The chain is assembled from TRBV2 and TRBJ1-5; the central 8 bases match TRBD1. The TCR sequence derives from a woman under 40 with Graves' ophthalmopathy. Material: blood. The CDR3 region reads CASHRGNQPQHF. The sequenced DNA is TGTGCCAGTCACAGGGGGAATCAGCCCCAGCATTTT.